This T cell receptor (beta chain) came from a study of blood T cell repertoires in COVID-19. CDR3 length: 16 amino acids. Trimming took off 5 bases at V and 0 bases at J, with 14 bases between the two ends. Germline V lookup: CDR1 LNHDA, CDR2 SQIVND (reference sequence). TCRdb keeps only in-frame clones here, not all; method: immunoSEQ multiplex PCR. The data contain 400,000 to 450,000 clones, over 75% of them singletons. The rearrangement joins TRBV19 to TRBJ1-3; TRBD1 is a possible D gene (6 bases). The receptor was isolated from a man aged 25-45 years who had recovered from COVID-19. Sequencing used PBMCs or T cells enriched from blood (not recorded which). The CDR3 spells CASSLQGQFSGNTIYF. For the CDR3, the DNA is TGTGCCAGTAGTCTACAAGGACAGTTCTCTGGAAACACCATATATTTT.